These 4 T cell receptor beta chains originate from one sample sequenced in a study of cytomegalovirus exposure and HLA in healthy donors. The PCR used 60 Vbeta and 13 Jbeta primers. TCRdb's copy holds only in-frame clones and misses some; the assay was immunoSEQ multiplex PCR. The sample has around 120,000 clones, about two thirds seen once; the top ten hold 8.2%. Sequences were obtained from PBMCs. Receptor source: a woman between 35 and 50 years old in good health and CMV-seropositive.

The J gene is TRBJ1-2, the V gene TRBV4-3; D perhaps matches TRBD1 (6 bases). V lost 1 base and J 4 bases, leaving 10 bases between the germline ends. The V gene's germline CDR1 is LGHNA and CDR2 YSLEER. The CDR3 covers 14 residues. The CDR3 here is CASSQGQGFYGYTF. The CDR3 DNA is TGCGCCAGCAGCCAAGGTCAGGGGTTCTATGGCTACACCTTC.

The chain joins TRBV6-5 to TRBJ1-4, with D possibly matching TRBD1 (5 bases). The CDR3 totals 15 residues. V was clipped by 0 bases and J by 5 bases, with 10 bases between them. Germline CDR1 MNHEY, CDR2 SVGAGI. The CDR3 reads CASSYSETENEKLFF. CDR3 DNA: TGTGCCAGCAGTTACTCGGAGACAGAGAATGAAAAACTGTTTTTT.

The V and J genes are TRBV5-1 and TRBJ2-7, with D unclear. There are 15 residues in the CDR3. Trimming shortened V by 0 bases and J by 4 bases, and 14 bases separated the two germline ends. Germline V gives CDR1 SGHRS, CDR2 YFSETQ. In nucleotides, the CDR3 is TGCGCCAGCAGCTTGGAGCTGCACCCCCTATACGAGCAGTACTTC. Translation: CASSLELHPLYEQYF.

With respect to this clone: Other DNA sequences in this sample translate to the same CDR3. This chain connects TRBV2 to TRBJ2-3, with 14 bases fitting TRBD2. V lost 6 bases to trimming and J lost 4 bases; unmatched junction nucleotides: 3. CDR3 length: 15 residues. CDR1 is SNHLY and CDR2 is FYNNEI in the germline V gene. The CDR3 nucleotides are TGTGCCAGCAGCCCGACTAGCGGGGGGGCAGATACGCAGTATTTT. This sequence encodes CASSPTSGGADTQYF.